The clone carrying this T cell receptor beta chain was detected ten times or more. The antigen remains undetermined. This sample stems from a study of CD8 T cells in ankylosing spondylitis. Study-wide findings and caveats: Existing reports had already noted some motif variants in reactive arthritis synovial fluid and blood.

The CDR3 has 15 residues. V was pared by 0 bases and J by 6 bases, with 5 bases of the junction left unmatched. Germline assignment: CDR1 SGHDT and CDR2 YYEEEE. A quantitative 5'-RACE method, one with molecular barcodes, was used to make TCR beta libraries. MiXCR, applied by TCRdb to the 5' RACE reads, yields one record per CDR3 protein. The top ten hold roughly 9.1% of the sample, which has 250,000 to 400,000 distinct CDR3 sequences, 11% seen once. Sequenced: blood, either unsorted or a sorted T cell fraction (not recorded which). This TCR came from a female donor with ankylosing spondylitis or in good health (not recorded which). The chain carries TRBV5-6 and TRBJ2-3, with 9 bases fitting TRBD2. In DNA form, the CDR3 reads TGTGCCAGCAGCTTGGGGACTAGCGTCAGGGATACGCAGTATTTT. Translating it yields CASSLGTSVRDTQYF.